This T cell receptor beta chain was profiled in a study of beta chain features in type 1 diabetes. Sequencing targeted expressed TCRB transcripts, as all isolated RNA had been reverse transcribed. Data came from immunoSEQ multiplex PCR; TCRdb stores just in-frame clones and leaves some out. Among some 300,000 clones listed, under 8.5% were seen once. The CDR3 runs to 14 residues. V gave up 5 bases and J gave up 5 bases, with 18 bases separating them. Germline V CDR1 and CDR2: GTSNPN, SVGIG (reference sequence). The table lists this clone with a few counts. Specimen: central memory CD4+ T cells from blood. This receptor was taken from a woman under 30 in good health. The gene calls are TRBV30 and TRBJ1-1, with D unclear. The CDR3 DNA follows: TGTGCCTGGGGCGTGAAAGGGAGTTTGACTGAAGCTTTCTTT. This encodes CAWGVKGSLTEAFF.